These 6 T cell receptor beta chains were sequenced from one sample in a study of blood T cell repertoires in COVID-19. Some clones are missing from TCRdb's copy, which holds only in-frame ones; the method was immunoSEQ multiplex PCR. The sample holds 100,000 to 120,000 clones, approximately 67% seen once. Sequencing was performed on peripheral blood. The origin of the receptors is an older woman with acute or convalescent COVID-19.

The chain carries TRBV2 and TRBJ2-1; 16 nucleotides agree with TRBD2. The germline gives CDR1 SNHLY, CDR2 FYNNEI. The J segment lost 6 bases and the V segment lost 9 bases, leaving 14 bases of the junction unmatched. The CDR3 extends over 18 amino acids. The CDR3 DNA reads as TGTGCCAGTAAGGGACTAGCGGGGGGGTTCTACAGAGTCAATGAGCAGTTCTTC. The encoded protein is CASKGLAGGFYRVNEQFF.

This sequence joins TRBV13 and TRBJ1-6, with unresolved D. The CDR3 loop spans 14 amino acids. The germline CDR1 and CDR2 sequences are PRHDT and FYEKMQ (reference sequence). V gave up 9 bases and J gave up 4 bases, with 13 bases separating them. The CDR3 region is CASSAEGYNSPLHF. CDR3 sequence (DNA): TGTGCCAGTAGCGCGGAGGGATATAATTCACCCCTCCACTTT.

This clone was seen a handful of times. The V call is TRBV6-5, the J call TRBJ1-5; maybe TRBD1 (5 bases). Trimming removed 6 bases at V and 3 bases at J, with 9 bases between. The CDR3 extends over 13 amino acids. The V gene's germline CDR1 is MNHEY and CDR2 SVGAGI. In DNA, the CDR3 is TGTGCCAGCAGGGGGGGGGTCAATCAGCCCCAGCATTTT. Its translation: CASRGGVNQPQHF.

V usage is TRBV25-1 and J usage is TRBJ1-4, with D possibly being TRBD1 (5 bases). Germline V gene sequence: CDR1 MGHDK, CDR2 SYGVNS. This CDR3 has 16 amino acids. V was trimmed by 4 bases and J by 3 bases, leaving 15 bases between them. The CDR3 reads CASSATATSANEKLFF. The DNA of the CDR3 is TGTGCCAGCAGTGCGACAGCTACCTCGGCTAATGAAAAACTGTTTTTT.

This clone was counted a few times. The CDR3: CASSDRQGSSYTF. In DNA form, the CDR3 reads TGTGCCAGCAGTGACCGGCAGGGTTCTTCTTACACCTTC. V and J are TRBV6-1 and TRBJ1-2, with a possible D match to TRBD1 (5 bases). This CDR3 has 13 residues. CDR1 and CDR2 (germline): MNHNS, SASEGT. The germline V and J ends were trimmed by 3 bases and 11 bases, with 16 bases remaining between them.

In its sample, this clone was seen a few times. The sample has other DNA sequences that encode this CDR3 too. The chain combines TRBV12-3 or TRBV12-4 with TRBJ1-1; TRBD1 might be the D (5 bases). Trimming removed 3 bases at V and 1 base at J, with 6 bases between. The CDR3 loop spans 13 amino acids. CDR3 sequence: CASSFGGNTEAFF. CDR3 in DNA: TGTGCCAGCAGTTTCGGGGGGAACACTGAAGCTTTCTTT.